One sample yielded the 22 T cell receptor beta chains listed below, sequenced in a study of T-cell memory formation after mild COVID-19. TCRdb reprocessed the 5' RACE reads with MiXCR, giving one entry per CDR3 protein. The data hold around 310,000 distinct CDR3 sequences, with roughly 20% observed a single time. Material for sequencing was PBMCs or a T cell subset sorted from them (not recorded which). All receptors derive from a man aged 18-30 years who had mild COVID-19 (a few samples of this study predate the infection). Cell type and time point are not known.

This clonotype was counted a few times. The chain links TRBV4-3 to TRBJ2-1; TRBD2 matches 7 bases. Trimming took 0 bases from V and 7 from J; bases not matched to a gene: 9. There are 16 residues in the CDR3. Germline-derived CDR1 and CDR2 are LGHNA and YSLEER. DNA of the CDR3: TGCGCCAGCAGCCAAGACTCTCGCGGGGGTGCGAATGAGCAGTTCTTC. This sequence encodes CASSQDSRGGANEQFF.

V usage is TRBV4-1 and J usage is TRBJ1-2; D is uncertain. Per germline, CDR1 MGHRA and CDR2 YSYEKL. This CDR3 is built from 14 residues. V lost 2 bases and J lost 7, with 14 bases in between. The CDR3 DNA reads TGCGCCAGCAGCCAACGAACGGGAGGACGTGGCTACACCTTC. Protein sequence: CASSQRTGGRGYTF.

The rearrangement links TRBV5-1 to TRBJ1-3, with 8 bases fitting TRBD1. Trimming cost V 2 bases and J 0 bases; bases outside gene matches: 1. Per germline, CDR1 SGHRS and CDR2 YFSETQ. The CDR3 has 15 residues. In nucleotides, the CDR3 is TGCGCCAGCAGCTTCGGGACAGGCTCTGGAAACACCATATATTTT. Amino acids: CASSFGTGSGNTIYF.

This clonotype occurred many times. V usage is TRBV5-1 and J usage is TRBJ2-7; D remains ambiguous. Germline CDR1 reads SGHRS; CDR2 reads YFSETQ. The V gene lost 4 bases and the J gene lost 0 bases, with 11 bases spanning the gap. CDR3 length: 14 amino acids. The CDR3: CASSPLSGSYEQYF. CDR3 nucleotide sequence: TGCGCCAGCAGCCCCCTGAGTGGCTCCTACGAGCAGTACTTC.

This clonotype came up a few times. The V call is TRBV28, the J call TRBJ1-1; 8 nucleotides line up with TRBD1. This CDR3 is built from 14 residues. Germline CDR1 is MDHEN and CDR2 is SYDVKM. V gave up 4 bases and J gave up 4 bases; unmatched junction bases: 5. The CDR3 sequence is CASSWTGQITEAFF. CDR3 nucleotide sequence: TGTGCCAGCAGTTGGACAGGGCAGATCACTGAAGCTTTCTTT.

Here the CDR3 DNA reads TGCGCCAGCAGCCAACTGACAGGAATCACTGAAGCTTTCTTT. It is translated as CASSQLTGITEAFF. The chain has TRBV4-1 and TRBJ1-1; tentative D call: TRBD1 (6 bases). The CDR3 is made up of 14 amino acids. Per the germline V gene, CDR1 is MGHRA and CDR2 is YSYEKL. Trimming removed 2 bases from V and 4 bases from J, with 11 bases in between.

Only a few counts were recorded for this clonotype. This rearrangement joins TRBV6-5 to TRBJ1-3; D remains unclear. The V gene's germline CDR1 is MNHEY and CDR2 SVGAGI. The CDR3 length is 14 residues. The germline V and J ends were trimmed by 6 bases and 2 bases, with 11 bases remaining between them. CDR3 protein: CASSRWYTGNTIYF. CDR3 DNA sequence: TGTGCCAGCAGCCGCTGGTACACTGGAAACACCATATATTTT.

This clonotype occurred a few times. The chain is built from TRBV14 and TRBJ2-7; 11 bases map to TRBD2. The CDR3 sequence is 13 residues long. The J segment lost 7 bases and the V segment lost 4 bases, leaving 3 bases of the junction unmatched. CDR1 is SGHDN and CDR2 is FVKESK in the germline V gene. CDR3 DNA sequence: TGTGCCAGCAGCCCTCGACTAGCGGGGGAGCAGTACTTC. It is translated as CASSPRLAGEQYF.

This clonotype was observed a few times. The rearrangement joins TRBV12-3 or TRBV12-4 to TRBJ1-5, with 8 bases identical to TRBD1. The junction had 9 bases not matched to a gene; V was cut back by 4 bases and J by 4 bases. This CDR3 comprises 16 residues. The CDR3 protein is CASSSSRGQGNQPQHF. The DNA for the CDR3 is TGTGCCAGCAGTTCCAGCCGTGGACAGGGTAATCAGCCCCAGCATTTT.

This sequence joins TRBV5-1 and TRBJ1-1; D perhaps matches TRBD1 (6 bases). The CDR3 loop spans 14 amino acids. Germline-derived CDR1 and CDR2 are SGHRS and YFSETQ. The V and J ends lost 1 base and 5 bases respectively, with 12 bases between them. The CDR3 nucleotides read TGCGCCAGCAGCTTGAACGAAGGGGGGACTGAAGCTTTCTTT. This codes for CASSLNEGGTEAFF. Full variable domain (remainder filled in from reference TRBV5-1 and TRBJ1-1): KAGVTQTPRYLIKTRGQQVTLSCSPISGHRSVSWYQQTPGQGLQFLFEYFSETQRNKGNFPGRFSGRQFSNSRSEMNVSTLELGDSALYLCASSLNEGGTEAFFGQGTRLTVV.

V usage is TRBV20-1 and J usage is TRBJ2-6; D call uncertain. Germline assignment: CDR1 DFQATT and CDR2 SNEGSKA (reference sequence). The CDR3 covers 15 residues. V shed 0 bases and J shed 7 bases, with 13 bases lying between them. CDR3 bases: TGCAGTGCTAGAGATCCCCAGTCTCCTGCCAACGTCCTGACTTTC. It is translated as CSARDPQSPANVLTF.

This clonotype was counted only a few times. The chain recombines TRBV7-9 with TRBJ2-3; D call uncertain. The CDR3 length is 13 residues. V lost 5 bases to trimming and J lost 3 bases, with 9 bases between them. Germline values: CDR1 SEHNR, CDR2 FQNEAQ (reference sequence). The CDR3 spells CASSRQETDTQYF. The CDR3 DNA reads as TGTGCCAGCAGCCGCCAGGAAACAGATACGCAGTATTTT.

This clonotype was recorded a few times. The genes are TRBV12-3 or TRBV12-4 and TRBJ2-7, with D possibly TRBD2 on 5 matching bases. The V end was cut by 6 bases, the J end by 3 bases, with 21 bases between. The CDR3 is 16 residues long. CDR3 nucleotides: TGTGCCAGCAGCGCCGGGATAATGTACGCCGGCTACGAGCAGTACTTC. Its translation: CASSAGIMYAGYEQYF.

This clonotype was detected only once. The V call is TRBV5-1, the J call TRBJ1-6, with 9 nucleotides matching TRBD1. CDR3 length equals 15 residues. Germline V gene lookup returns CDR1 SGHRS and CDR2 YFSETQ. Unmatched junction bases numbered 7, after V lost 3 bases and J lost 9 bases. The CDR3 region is CASSSDRGRSSPLHF. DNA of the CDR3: TGCGCCAGCAGCTCGGACAGGGGACGTAGTTCACCCCTCCACTTT.

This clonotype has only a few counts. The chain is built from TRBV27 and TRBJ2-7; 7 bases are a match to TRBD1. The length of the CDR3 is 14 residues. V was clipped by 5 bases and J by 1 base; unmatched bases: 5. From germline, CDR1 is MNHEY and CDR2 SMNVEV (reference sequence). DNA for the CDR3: TGTGCCAGCAGTCTCGACAGGGATTCCTACGAGCAGTACGTC. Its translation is CASSLDRDSYEQYV.

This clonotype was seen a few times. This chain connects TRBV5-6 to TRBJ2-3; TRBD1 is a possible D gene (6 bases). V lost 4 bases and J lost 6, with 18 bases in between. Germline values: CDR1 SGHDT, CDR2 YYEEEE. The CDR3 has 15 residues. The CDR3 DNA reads TGTGCCAGCAGCCGCGTACAGGGTCGCGGGGATACGCAGTATTTT. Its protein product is CASSRVQGRGDTQYF.

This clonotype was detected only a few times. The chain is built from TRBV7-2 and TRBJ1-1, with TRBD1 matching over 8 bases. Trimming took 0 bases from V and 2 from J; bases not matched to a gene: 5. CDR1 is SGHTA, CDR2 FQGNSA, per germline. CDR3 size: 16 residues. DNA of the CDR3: TGTGCCAGCAGCTTAGCGAGGGGGACAGGTAACACTGAAGCTTTCTTT. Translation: CASSLARGTGNTEAFF.

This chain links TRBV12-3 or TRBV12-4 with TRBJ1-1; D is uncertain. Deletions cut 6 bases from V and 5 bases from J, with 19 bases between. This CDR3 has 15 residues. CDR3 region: CASSSLDGLGTEAFF. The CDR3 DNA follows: TGTGCCAGCAGCTCCCTCGACGGCCTGGGGACTGAAGCTTTCTTT.

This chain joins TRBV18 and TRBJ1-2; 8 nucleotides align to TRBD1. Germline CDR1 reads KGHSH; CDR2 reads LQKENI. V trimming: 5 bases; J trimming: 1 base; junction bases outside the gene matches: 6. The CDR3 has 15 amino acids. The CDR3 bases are TGTGCCAGCTCAGCCGGGACAGGACTTAACTATGGCTACACCTTC. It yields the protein CASSAGTGLNYGYTF. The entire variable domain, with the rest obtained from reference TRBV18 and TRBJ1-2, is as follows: NAGVMQNPRHLVRRRGQEARLRCSPMKGHSHVYWYRQLPEEGLKFMVYLQKENIIDESGMPKERFSAEFPKEGPSILRIQQVVRGDSAAYFCASSAGTGLNYGYTFGSGTRLTVV.

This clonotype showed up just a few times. This CDR3 reads CSGRQDTEAFF. DNA of the CDR3: TGCAGTGGACGACAGGACACTGAAGCTTTCTTT. The chain recombines TRBV20-1 with TRBJ1-1, with a weak D call TRBD1 (6 bases). V dropped 7 bases and J dropped 3 bases, with 9 bases sitting between them. Germline V gene data show CDR1 as DFQATT and CDR2 as SNEGSKA (reference sequence). The CDR3 totals 11 residues.

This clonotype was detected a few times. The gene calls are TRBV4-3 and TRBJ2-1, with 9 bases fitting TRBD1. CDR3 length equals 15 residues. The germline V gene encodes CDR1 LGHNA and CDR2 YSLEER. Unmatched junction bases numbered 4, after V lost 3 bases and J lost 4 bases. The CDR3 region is CASSQGQGRYNEQFF. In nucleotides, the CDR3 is TGCGCCAGCAGCCAGGGACAGGGCAGGTACAATGAGCAGTTCTTC.

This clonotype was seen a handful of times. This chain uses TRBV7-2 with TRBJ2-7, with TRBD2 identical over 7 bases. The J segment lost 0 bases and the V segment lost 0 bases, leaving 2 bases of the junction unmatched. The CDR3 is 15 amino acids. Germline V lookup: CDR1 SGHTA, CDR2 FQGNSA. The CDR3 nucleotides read TGTGCCAGCAGCTTAGCGCGGGGGTCCTCCTACGAGCAGTACTTC. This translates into CASSLARGSSYEQYF.